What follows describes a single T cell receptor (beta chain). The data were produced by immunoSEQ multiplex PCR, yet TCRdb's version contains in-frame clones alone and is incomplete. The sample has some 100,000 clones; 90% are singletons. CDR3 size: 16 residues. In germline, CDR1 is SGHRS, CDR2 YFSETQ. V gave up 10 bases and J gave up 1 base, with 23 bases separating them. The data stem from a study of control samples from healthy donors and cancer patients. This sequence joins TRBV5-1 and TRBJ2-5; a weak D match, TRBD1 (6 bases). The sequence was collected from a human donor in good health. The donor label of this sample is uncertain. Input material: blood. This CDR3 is CAFQGAGQNIQETQYF. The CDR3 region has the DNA TGCGCCTTTCAGGGCGCAGGACAGAACATCCAAGAGACCCAGTACTTC.